These T cell receptor beta chains were read from a single sample in a study of response to subunit inactivated influenza vaccine. TCRdb called the RT-PCR reads again in MiXCR, with one record for every CDR3 protein. The data contain about 540,000 distinct CDR3 sequences, around a quarter of them singletons. The same specimen was also included in a second study, on T cells expressing NK-cell markers.

Material: CD4+ T cells sorted from PBMCs, obtained about 13 days after vaccination. These receptors originate from a man aged 45-65 years who received an inactivated influenza vaccine. CDR3s include the opening cysteine and the closing phenylalanine or tryptophan. Fields, in order: clone size, J gene, D gene, V gene, CDR3 DNA, CDR3 protein. A D gene is named only where the DNA matches it firmly. A clone size is listed for some rows: how often the clone was seen (once, few, many), or a class if it is expanded.

clone_size: NA
j_call: TRBJ1-2
d_call: TRBD1
v_call: TRBV5-1
cdr3_nt: TGCGCCAGCAGCTCCGGACAGGGGACTAACTATGGCTACACCTTC
cdr3_aa: CASSSGQGTNYGYTF

clone_size: NA
j_call: TRBJ2-5
d_call: TRBD1
v_call: TRBV20-1
cdr3_nt: TGCAGTGCTAGCCCGACAGGGGATCAAGAGACCCAGTACTTC
cdr3_aa: CSASPTGDQETQYF

clone_size: few
j_call: TRBJ2-7
d_call: NA
v_call: TRBV28
cdr3_nt: TGTGCCAGCAGTACCCGGACAGAGGGTGTCGACGAGCAGTACTTC
cdr3_aa: CASSTRTEGVDEQYF

clone_size: few
j_call: TRBJ2-4
d_call: NA
v_call: TRBV5-1
cdr3_nt: TGCGCCAGCAGCTTGGCAGGGCTGTCGGCCGTGAACATTCAGTACTTC
cdr3_aa: CASSLAGLSAVNIQYF

clone_size: NA
j_call: TRBJ1-1
d_call: NA
v_call: TRBV6-5
cdr3_nt: TGTGCCAGCAGTTTACAAGGGGAGTACACTGAAGCTTTCTTT
cdr3_aa: CASSLQGEYTEAFF

clone_size: NA
j_call: TRBJ2-7
d_call: NA
v_call: TRBV2
cdr3_nt: TGTGCCAGCTTGCCACATTCCTACGAGCAGTACTTC
cdr3_aa: CASLPHSYEQYF

clone_size: NA
j_call: TRBJ2-5
d_call: NA
v_call: TRBV4-2
cdr3_nt: TGTGCCAGCAGCCAAGATGAAGAGTTCGTAGAGACCCAGTACTTC
cdr3_aa: CASSQDEEFVETQYF

clone_size: few
j_call: TRBJ2-6
d_call: NA
v_call: TRBV11-2
cdr3_nt: TGTGCCAGCAGCCCCCGCGGGACCTCCTCTGGGGCCAACGTCCTGACTTTC
cdr3_aa: CASSPRGTSSGANVLTF

clone_size: few
j_call: TRBJ2-2
d_call: TRBD1
v_call: TRBV5-1
cdr3_nt: TGCGCCAGCGGCCGGGACAGGGGCAACACCGGGGAGCTGTTTTTT
cdr3_aa: CASGRDRGNTGELFF

clone_size: few
j_call: TRBJ2-1
d_call: TRBD2
v_call: TRBV20-1
cdr3_nt: TGCAGTGCTAGAGTACCTAGCGGGGGGGCCACACAGTTCTTC
cdr3_aa: CSARVPSGGATQFF

clone_size: NA
j_call: TRBJ2-3
d_call: NA
v_call: TRBV20-1
cdr3_nt: TGCAGTGCGCGAGGGTTCGTCACAGATACGCAGTATTTT
cdr3_aa: CSARGFVTDTQYF

clone_size: NA
j_call: TRBJ1-1
d_call: TRBD1
v_call: TRBV20-1
cdr3_nt: TGCAGTGCTAGAGAGTGGGGCAGGGGGCAAACTGAAGCTTTCTTT
cdr3_aa: CSAREWGRGQTEAFF

clone_size: many
j_call: TRBJ2-3
d_call: TRBD2
v_call: TRBV3-1
cdr3_nt: TGTGCCAGCAGCCCCTTCCGCAGGAGCGGGAGTACAGATACGCAGTATTTT
cdr3_aa: CASSPFRRSGSTDTQYF

clone_size: many
j_call: TRBJ2-3
d_call: NA
v_call: TRBV28
cdr3_nt: TGTGCCAGCAGCTTAGGCGGGGGCACAGATACGCAGTATTTT
cdr3_aa: CASSLGGGTDTQYF

clone_size: NA
j_call: TRBJ2-1
d_call: TRBD1
v_call: TRBV25-1
cdr3_nt: TGTGCCAGCAGTGACTCCCGACAGGGGGCTTACAATGAGCAGTTCTTC
cdr3_aa: CASSDSRQGAYNEQFF

clone_size: NA
j_call: TRBJ1-1
d_call: NA
v_call: TRBV6-1
cdr3_nt: TGTGCCAGCAGGGAACAGGGTTTCACTGAAGCTTTCTTT
cdr3_aa: CASREQGFTEAFF

clone_size: few
j_call: TRBJ2-3
d_call: NA
v_call: TRBV4-1
cdr3_nt: TGCGCCAGCCGACTAGTGGGAAGCACAGATACGCAGTATTTT
cdr3_aa: CASRLVGSTDTQYF

clone_size: NA
j_call: TRBJ1-4
d_call: NA
v_call: TRBV7-2
cdr3_nt: TGTGCCAGCAGCTTAGGGCAGGTCCTTAATGAAAAACTGTTTTTT
cdr3_aa: CASSLGQVLNEKLFF

clone_size: few
j_call: TRBJ2-1
d_call: NA
v_call: TRBV20-1
cdr3_nt: TGCAGTGCTCTGGTCAACAATGAGCAGTTCTTC
cdr3_aa: CSALVNNEQFF

clone_size: NA
j_call: TRBJ2-3
d_call: NA
v_call: TRBV2
cdr3_nt: TGTGCCAGCACACCCCGGACTCCGGCAGATACGCAGTATTTT
cdr3_aa: CASTPRTPADTQYF

clone_size: NA
j_call: TRBJ2-7
d_call: NA
v_call: TRBV28
cdr3_nt: TGTGCCAGCAGTTTAGTCATAACAAGGAACGAGCAGTACTTC
cdr3_aa: CASSLVITRNEQYF

clone_size: NA
j_call: TRBJ2-5
d_call: TRBD2
v_call: TRBV20-1
cdr3_nt: TGCAGTGCGGTAGCGGGAGGGGAGACCCAGTACTTC
cdr3_aa: CSAVAGGETQYF

clone_size: NA
j_call: TRBJ2-2
d_call: NA
v_call: TRBV12-3/TRBV12-4
cdr3_nt: TGTGCCAGCAGTCGGCAGCTATACACCGGGGAGCTGTTTTTT
cdr3_aa: CASSRQLYTGELFF

clone_size: few
j_call: TRBJ1-2
d_call: NA
v_call: TRBV20-1
cdr3_nt: TGCAGTGCTGGGGGACAATCTAACTATGGCTACACCTTC
cdr3_aa: CSAGGQSNYGYTF

clone_size: NA
j_call: TRBJ2-2
d_call: NA
v_call: TRBV20-1
cdr3_nt: TGCAGTGCTAGCCAGGACACCGGGGAGCTGTTTTTT
cdr3_aa: CSASQDTGELFF

clone_size: few
j_call: TRBJ1-2
d_call: TRBD1
v_call: TRBV3-1
cdr3_nt: TGTGCCAGCAGTCCTGCCGGGACAGCTAACTATGGCTACACCTTC
cdr3_aa: CASSPAGTANYGYTF

clone_size: NA
j_call: TRBJ1-1
d_call: TRBD1
v_call: TRBV5-1
cdr3_nt: TGCGCCAGCAGCCCTGGACAGGGGTTCACTGAAGCTTTCTTT
cdr3_aa: CASSPGQGFTEAFF

clone_size: NA
j_call: TRBJ2-2
d_call: NA
v_call: TRBV7-2
cdr3_nt: TGTGCCAGCAGCAACGCACGGGGGAACACCGGGGAGCTGTTTTTT
cdr3_aa: CASSNARGNTGELFF

clone_size: once
j_call: TRBJ2-1
d_call: TRBD2
v_call: TRBV6-1
cdr3_nt: TGTGCCAGCAGATTTTTGGCGGGGGGGTACAATGAGCAGTTCTTC
cdr3_aa: CASRFLAGGYNEQFF

clone_size: NA
j_call: TRBJ2-3
d_call: TRBD1
v_call: TRBV27
cdr3_nt: TGTGCCAGCAGTGATGGGACAGTCTCCACAGATACGCAGTATTTT
cdr3_aa: CASSDGTVSTDTQYF

clone_size: NA
j_call: TRBJ2-5
d_call: NA
v_call: TRBV5-1
cdr3_nt: TGCGCCAGCAGCCCCAACGGACCTCAAGAGACCCAGTACTTC
cdr3_aa: CASSPNGPQETQYF

clone_size: NA
j_call: TRBJ1-1
d_call: NA
v_call: TRBV10-2
cdr3_nt: TGCGCCAGCAGTTCACTGATGAACACTGAAGCTTTCTTT
cdr3_aa: CASSSLMNTEAFF

clone_size: few
j_call: TRBJ1-1
d_call: NA
v_call: TRBV28
cdr3_nt: TGTGCCAGCAAAGAGCGAAACACTGAAGCTTTCTTT
cdr3_aa: CASKERNTEAFF

clone_size: few
j_call: TRBJ2-1
d_call: TRBD2
v_call: TRBV5-1
cdr3_nt: TGCGCCAGCAGGGATGGAGCGGGGACCGAAGACAATGAGCAGTTCTTC
cdr3_aa: CASRDGAGTEDNEQFF

clone_size: NA
j_call: TRBJ2-5
d_call: TRBD2
v_call: TRBV20-1
cdr3_nt: TGCAGTGCTAGAGATTTGGGGACTAGCGGGAGATCGGAGACCCAGTACTTC
cdr3_aa: CSARDLGTSGRSETQYF

clone_size: NA
j_call: TRBJ2-1
d_call: TRBD2
v_call: TRBV18
cdr3_nt: TGTGCCAGCTCACCAAACGGGGGGGCTGGAGAGCAGTTCTTC
cdr3_aa: CASSPNGGAGEQFF

clone_size: NA
j_call: TRBJ2-5
d_call: TRBD1
v_call: TRBV11-2
cdr3_nt: TGTGCCAGCAGCTACCCGACGCACCACAGGGGGAAGGTGACCCAGTACTTC
cdr3_aa: CASSYPTHHRGKVTQYF

clone_size: few
j_call: TRBJ2-1
d_call: TRBD2
v_call: TRBV20-1
cdr3_nt: TGCAGTGCAGACGGGGGGTACAATGAGCAGTTCTTC
cdr3_aa: CSADGGYNEQFF